These T cell receptor beta chains were read from a single sample in a study of T cells in narcolepsy. Some clones are missing from TCRdb's copy, which holds only in-frame ones; the method was immunoSEQ multiplex PCR. Among about 24,000 clones listed, just over 60% were seen once. The sequenced sample was memory (CD45RA-) CD4+ T cells from blood. All receptors derive from a human donor in good health. Each CDR3 is given with its conserved first and last residue. A D gene is named only where the DNA matches it firmly. Size is omitted from some rows. Given values are once, few, many or a class for expanded clones.

j_gene: TRBJ2-7; d_gene: NA; v_gene: TRBV28; abundance: NA; CDR3nt: TGTGCCAGCGCGCGCGACGAGCAGTACTTC; CDR3aa: CASARDEQYF
j_gene: TRBJ2-3; d_gene: TRBD2; v_gene: TRBV7-2; abundance: NA; CDR3nt: TGTGCCAGCAGCTTAGCCCGGTTCCTGGCTAGCGGGAGCCTTAGCACAGATACGCAGTATTTT; CDR3aa: CASSLARFLASGSLSTDTQYF
j_gene: TRBJ1-2; d_gene: NA; v_gene: TRBV6-1; abundance: NA; CDR3nt: TGTGCCAGCAGTGAGAGGAGGAACTATGGCTACACCTTC; CDR3aa: CASSERRNYGYTF
j_gene: TRBJ1-6; d_gene: TRBD1; v_gene: TRBV7-9; abundance: NA; CDR3nt: TGTGCCAGCAGCCGGGACAGGCGGGGGAATTCACCCCTCCACTTT; CDR3aa: CASSRDRRGNSPLHF
j_gene: TRBJ1-1; d_gene: NA; v_gene: TRBV2; abundance: NA; CDR3nt: TGTGCCAGCAGCCCTCAGCGGGGGACTGAAGCTTTCTTT; CDR3aa: CASSPQRGTEAFF
j_gene: TRBJ1-5; d_gene: NA; v_gene: TRBV18; abundance: NA; CDR3nt: TGTGCCAGCTCACCGGACCGGAATCAGCCCCAGCATTTT; CDR3aa: CASSPDRNQPQHF
j_gene: TRBJ1-1; d_gene: NA; v_gene: TRBV19; abundance: NA; CDR3nt: TGTGCCAGTAGTGCCCTTCCCCGGAACACTGAAGCTTTCTTT; CDR3aa: CASSALPRNTEAFF
j_gene: TRBJ2-7; d_gene: NA; v_gene: TRBV4-1; abundance: few; CDR3nt: TGCGCCAGCAGCCAAGGTGATTTCCTTCCCGGGACACCCTACGAGCAGTACTTC; CDR3aa: CASSQGDFLPGTPYEQYF
j_gene: TRBJ1-6; d_gene: TRBD1; v_gene: TRBV7-8; abundance: NA; CDR3nt: TGTGCCAGCAGTTCGGGACAGGGCTGGGATTCACCCCTCCACTTT; CDR3aa: CASSSGQGWDSPLHF
j_gene: TRBJ2-1; d_gene: NA; v_gene: TRBV4-1; abundance: NA; CDR3nt: TGCGCCAGCAGCCTCCACAATGAGCAGTTCTTC; CDR3aa: CASSLHNEQFF
j_gene: TRBJ2-3; d_gene: TRBD2; v_gene: TRBV19; abundance: NA; CDR3nt: TGTGCCAGTACGACCCCTAGCGGGAGCACAGATACGCAGTATTTT; CDR3aa: CASTTPSGSTDTQYF
j_gene: TRBJ1-6; d_gene: NA; v_gene: TRBV18; abundance: NA; CDR3nt: TGTGCCAGCTCCCAAAGGGGTTCACCCCTCCACTTT; CDR3aa: CASSQRGSPLHF
j_gene: TRBJ1-1; d_gene: NA; v_gene: TRBV4-2; abundance: NA; CDR3nt: TGTGCCAGCAGCCAAAGTCGGGACACTGAAGCTTTCTTT; CDR3aa: CASSQSRDTEAFF
j_gene: TRBJ2-3; d_gene: NA; v_gene: TRBV5-1; abundance: NA; CDR3nt: TGCGCCAGCAGCTTGGAGGGCCGAAATACGCAGTATTTT; CDR3aa: CASSLEGRNTQYF
j_gene: TRBJ1-2; d_gene: NA; v_gene: TRBV6-1; abundance: NA; CDR3nt: TGTGCCAGCAGTGGGGGGACCGGGCAAGCCTATGGCTACACCTTC; CDR3aa: CASSGGTGQAYGYTF
j_gene: TRBJ1-1; d_gene: NA; v_gene: TRBV29-1; abundance: NA; CDR3nt: TGCAGCGTTTGGGGAGGGGGGAACACTGAAGCTTTCTTT; CDR3aa: CSVWGGGNTEAFF
j_gene: TRBJ2-4; d_gene: NA; v_gene: TRBV5-1; abundance: few; CDR3nt: TGCGCCAGCAGCCTGGGCAGGGCCTCCAAAAACATTCAGTACTTC; CDR3aa: CASSLGRASKNIQYF
j_gene: TRBJ2-6; d_gene: NA; v_gene: TRBV11-2; abundance: NA; CDR3nt: TGTGCCAGCAGCCACCCGGGGTCAGTTCGCTCTGGGGCCAACGTCCTGACTTTC; CDR3aa: CASSHPGSVRSGANVLTF
j_gene: TRBJ2-1; d_gene: TRBD2; v_gene: TRBV28; abundance: NA; CDR3nt: TGTGCCAGCAGTTTAGATACTAGCGGGAGGGCCAAGCAGTTCTTC; CDR3aa: CASSLDTSGRAKQFF
j_gene: TRBJ2-3; d_gene: NA; v_gene: TRBV7-2; abundance: NA; CDR3nt: TGTGCCAGCAGCCGGAGTAGGACCACAGATACGCAGTATTTT; CDR3aa: CASSRSRTTDTQYF
j_gene: TRBJ2-2; d_gene: TRBD1; v_gene: TRBV7-9; abundance: NA; CDR3nt: TGTGCCAGCAGCTTCCCCACAGGGGCCATCACCGGGGAGCTGTTTTTT; CDR3aa: CASSFPTGAITGELFF
j_gene: TRBJ2-7; d_gene: NA; v_gene: TRBV5-1; abundance: NA; CDR3nt: TGCGCCAGCAGCCCGGAGGGTACAGGGGCTCAGTACTTC; CDR3aa: CASSPEGTGAQYF
j_gene: TRBJ2-1; d_gene: NA; v_gene: TRBV2; abundance: few; CDR3nt: TGTGCCAGCAGCCGTCGCGCCCACGCAAACAATGAGCAGTTCTTC; CDR3aa: CASSRRAHANNEQFF
j_gene: TRBJ1-5; d_gene: NA; v_gene: TRBV5-1; abundance: NA; CDR3nt: TGCGCCAGCAGCTTGGACGGTGGGGATCAGCCCCAGCATTTT; CDR3aa: CASSLDGGDQPQHF
j_gene: TRBJ1-6; d_gene: NA; v_gene: TRBV19; abundance: NA; CDR3nt: TGTGCCAGTAACTTTGGGCTTCCCAGCTCACCCCTCCACTTT; CDR3aa: CASNFGLPSSPLHF
j_gene: TRBJ2-5; d_gene: TRBD1; v_gene: TRBV7-3; abundance: few; CDR3nt: TGTGCCAGCAGCTATGGGGACAGAGTGGGGACCCAGTACTTC; CDR3aa: CASSYGDRVGTQYF
j_gene: TRBJ2-5; d_gene: NA; v_gene: TRBV18; abundance: few; CDR3nt: TGTGCCAGCTCACCGGGGCAGCAAGAGACCCAGTACTTC; CDR3aa: CASSPGQQETQYF
j_gene: TRBJ2-3; d_gene: NA; v_gene: TRBV9; abundance: NA; CDR3nt: TGTGCCAGCAGCGTAGGGGAAGGCAGGGCCACGGATACGCAGTATTTT; CDR3aa: CASSVGEGRATDTQYF
j_gene: TRBJ2-7; d_gene: TRBD1; v_gene: TRBV7-2; abundance: NA; CDR3nt: TGTGCCAGCAGCTTAAGGGGGGGACAGGGGCTTCCCTACGAGCAGTACTTC; CDR3aa: CASSLRGGQGLPYEQYF
j_gene: TRBJ2-5; d_gene: TRBD2; v_gene: TRBV7-2; abundance: NA; CDR3nt: TGTGCCAGCAGCCCGTTGGGAGGGGCGGGAGAGACCCAGTACTTC; CDR3aa: CASSPLGGAGETQYF
j_gene: TRBJ1-6; d_gene: NA; v_gene: TRBV2; abundance: few; CDR3nt: TGTGCCAGCAGTGAATTAGGGACGGAATCTTCACCCCTCCACTTT; CDR3aa: CASSELGTESSPLHF
j_gene: TRBJ2-1; d_gene: NA; v_gene: TRBV9; abundance: few; CDR3nt: TGTGCCAGCAGCGTATCTAACCAGGGTCTCTACAATGAGCAGTTCTTC; CDR3aa: CASSVSNQGLYNEQFF
j_gene: TRBJ2-1; d_gene: TRBD1; v_gene: TRBV13; abundance: NA; CDR3nt: TGTGCCAGCAGCTTCGGACAGGGGGATGAGCAGTTCTTC; CDR3aa: CASSFGQGDEQFF
j_gene: TRBJ1-1; d_gene: TRBD1; v_gene: TRBV5-1; abundance: few; CDR3nt: TGCGCCAGCAGCCCTGACCCACAGGGGGTCACTGAAGCTTTCTTT; CDR3aa: CASSPDPQGVTEAFF
j_gene: TRBJ2-7; d_gene: TRBD2; v_gene: TRBV30; abundance: NA; CDR3nt: TGTGCCTGGAGCGGGAGCAGCGGGAGGTATTACGAGCAGTACTTC; CDR3aa: CAWSGSSGRYYEQYF
j_gene: TRBJ2-5; d_gene: TRBD2; v_gene: TRBV9; abundance: few; CDR3nt: TGTGCCAGCAGCCTTGCTAGCGGTAGGGAGACCCAGTACTTC; CDR3aa: CASSLASGRETQYF
j_gene: TRBJ2-7; d_gene: NA; v_gene: TRBV5-5; abundance: NA; CDR3nt: TGTGCCAGCAGCTTGGCCTCAGGCGGGACTCTACCCTACGAGCAGTACTTC; CDR3aa: CASSLASGGTLPYEQYF
j_gene: TRBJ1-3; d_gene: TRBD1; v_gene: TRBV19; abundance: NA; CDR3nt: TGTGCCAGTGGGGGGACAGCTGGAAACACCATATATTTT; CDR3aa: CASGGTAGNTIYF
j_gene: TRBJ2-3; d_gene: NA; v_gene: TRBV5-6; abundance: few; CDR3nt: TGTGCCAGCAGCCGGGGACGGCCGTTGGGAACAGATACGCAGTATTTT; CDR3aa: CASSRGRPLGTDTQYF
j_gene: TRBJ2-7; d_gene: TRBD2; v_gene: TRBV6-6; abundance: NA; CDR3nt: TGTGCCAGCAGTTACTCCGAGCTACAGCGGGGTTACGAGCAGTACTTC; CDR3aa: CASSYSELQRGYEQYF
j_gene: TRBJ2-1; d_gene: TRBD2; v_gene: TRBV7-2; abundance: NA; CDR3nt: TGTGCCAGCAGCTTATTGGGATGGGGGGGCAATGAGCAGTTCTTC; CDR3aa: CASSLLGWGGNEQFF
j_gene: TRBJ2-1; d_gene: TRBD2; v_gene: TRBV19; abundance: NA; CDR3nt: TGTGCCAGTAGGTGGACTAGCGGGAACAATGAGCAGTTCTTC; CDR3aa: CASRWTSGNNEQFF
j_gene: TRBJ2-7; d_gene: NA; v_gene: TRBV28; abundance: NA; CDR3nt: TGTGCCAGCAGCCGACCCCCCCCTTACGAGCAGTACTTC; CDR3aa: CASSRPPPYEQYF
j_gene: TRBJ2-2; d_gene: NA; v_gene: TRBV2; abundance: few; CDR3nt: TGTGCCAGCAGTGAGAGGGGTACCGGGGAGCTGTTTTTT; CDR3aa: CASSERGTGELFF
j_gene: TRBJ1-5; d_gene: NA; v_gene: TRBV19; abundance: few; CDR3nt: TGTGCCGGGAGTGGAGGAGTATCTCAGCCCCAGCATTTT; CDR3aa: CAGSGGVSQPQHF
j_gene: TRBJ2-5; d_gene: TRBD1; v_gene: TRBV5-4; abundance: few; CDR3nt: TGTGCCAGCAGCCGTACTAACCGGGACAGGGGGCGAGAGACCCAGTACTTC; CDR3aa: CASSRTNRDRGRETQYF
j_gene: TRBJ2-3; d_gene: NA; v_gene: TRBV6-5; abundance: few; CDR3nt: TGTGCCAGCAGTTATTTTCCAGGGTCTAAGGATACGCAGTATTTT; CDR3aa: CASSYFPGSKDTQYF